Below are 27 T cell receptor beta chains sequenced from a single sample in a study of blood T cell repertoires in COVID-19. The data were produced by immunoSEQ multiplex PCR, yet TCRdb's version contains in-frame clones alone and is incomplete. The table records some 80,000 clones, approximately 90% of them present only once. The source material was peripheral blood. The receptor set was obtained from a man in his fifties or sixties with COVID-19, enrolled during active disease.

The chain recombines TRBV7-3 with TRBJ2-1, with D maybe TRBD1 (5 bases). The ends were cut back, 1 base at V and 5 bases at J, with 6 bases in the middle. The germline gives CDR1 SGHTA, CDR2 FQGTGA. The CDR3 has 13 residues. This chain's CDR3 is CASSLSRDNEQFF. CDR3 nucleotides: TGTGCCAGCAGCTTAAGCAGGGACAATGAGCAGTTCTTC.

This clone was seen a few times. The chain has TRBV9 and TRBJ1-3; tentatively, D is TRBD1 (5 bases). The V end was cut by 1 base, the J end by 4 bases, with 9 bases between. The CDR3 consists of 14 residues. The V gene's germline CDR1 is SGDLS and CDR2 YYNGEE. The CDR3 sequence is CASSVSGGGNTIYF. In DNA, the CDR3 is TGTGCCAGCAGCGTAAGCGGGGGAGGAAACACCATATATTTT.

This clone was recorded once. The chain couples TRBV7-2 to TRBJ2-6, with 7 bases matching TRBD2. The germline V gene encodes CDR1 SGHTA and CDR2 FQGNSA. With V trimmed by 1 base and J by 0 bases, 6 bases remained unmatched. This CDR3 has 18 residues. In DNA form, the CDR3 reads TGTGCCAGCAGCTTAGATGCGGGGGTTAGCTCTGGGGCCAACGTCCTGACTTTC. Translation: CASSLDAGVSSGANVLTF.

The chain carries TRBV27 and TRBJ2-1, with TRBD2 identical over 7 bases. The CDR3 has 15 residues. J lost 4 bases, V lost 5 bases, and 8 bases had no gene match. Germline V lookup: CDR1 MNHEY, CDR2 SMNVEV (reference sequence). The DNA for the CDR3 is TGTGCCAGCAGTGTACCGGGACTAAAGTACAATGAGCAGTTCTTC. This encodes CASSVPGLKYNEQFF.

The V and J genes are TRBV3-1 (or the pseudogene TRBV3-2) and TRBJ1-5; D might be TRBD1 (5 bases). CDR1 LGHDT and CDR2 YNNKEL come from the germline V gene (reference sequence). Trimming stripped 1 base from V and 1 base from J, with 14 bases between. The CDR3 has 17 residues. The CDR3 region has the DNA TGTGCCAGCAGCCAAGGATCCGGGGCGGGAAGCAATCAGCCCCAGCATTTT. Translated, it gives CASSQGSGAGSNQPQHF.

This sequence joins TRBV29-1 and TRBJ2-1; D ambiguous. The V end was cut by 7 bases, the J end by 9 bases, with 13 bases between. Germline V gives CDR1 SQVTM, CDR2 ANQGSEA. The CDR3 covers 11 residues. CDR3 sequence: CSALVYGEQFF. The CDR3 coding sequence is TGCAGCGCCCTTGTATACGGTGAGCAGTTCTTC.

V and J are TRBV6-5 and TRBJ2-2; D is perhaps TRBD1 (5 bases). Trimming cost V 5 bases and J 4 bases, with 14 bases left between them. This CDR3 has 15 amino acids. Germline CDR1 reads MNHEY; CDR2 reads SVGAGI. For the CDR3, the DNA is TGTGCCAGCAGTACCCTAGACAGCCGCACCGGGGAGCTGTTTTTT. Protein sequence: CASSTLDSRTGELFF.

The chain links TRBV6-5 to TRBJ2-3; 8 nucleotides match TRBD2. V shed 5 bases, J shed 4 bases, and the junction held 2 bases outside the gene matches. Germline V gene lookup returns CDR1 MNHEY and CDR2 SVGAGI. The CDR3 length is 13 residues. CDR3 amino acids: CASSSGSADTQYF. The CDR3 DNA reads as TGTGCCAGCAGTAGCGGGAGCGCAGATACGCAGTATTTT.

This chain links TRBV4-1 with TRBJ2-7; TRBD1 aligns across 9 bases. The CDR3 contains 16 residues. The ends lost 0 bases at V and 6 bases at J; junction bases unmatched: 9. Per the germline V gene, CDR1 is MGHRA and CDR2 is YSYEKL. The CDR3 sequence: CASSQDWGQGGIEQYF. The CDR3 bases are TGCGCCAGCAGCCAAGATTGGGGACAGGGAGGTATCGAGCAGTACTTC.

This clone has only a few counts. The chain joins TRBV19 to TRBJ2-7; TRBD1 matches 10 bases. CDR3 length equals 14 residues. With 5 bases clipped from V and 4 bases from J, the junction kept 5 bases outside the gene matches. Germline V lookup: CDR1 LNHDA, CDR2 SQIVND (reference sequence). Here the CDR3 reads CASSSGQGHYEQYF. CDR3 bases: TGTGCCAGTAGTTCGGGACAGGGGCATTACGAGCAGTACTTC.

This clone has a single count. This chain joins TRBV4-3 and TRBJ1-1; D remains ambiguous. CDR1 and CDR2 from the germline V gene are LGHNA and YSLEER. The CDR3 is made up of 15 amino acids. Trimming took 2 bases from V and 1 from J, leaving 11 bases between them. CDR3 loop: CASSQRSGGNTEAFF. DNA for the CDR3: TGCGCCAGCAGCCAACGATCGGGAGGGAACACTGAAGCTTTCTTT.

This rearrangement joins TRBV4-3 to TRBJ2-3; 10 positions match TRBD2. The germline V gene has CDR1 LGHNA and CDR2 YSLEER. V was pared by 0 bases and J by 2 bases, with 2 bases of the junction left unmatched. The CDR3 runs 16 residues. The CDR3 DNA reads TGCGCCAGCAGCCAAGAAGCGGGAGGGTACACAGATACGCAGTATTTT. Residues: CASSQEAGGYTDTQYF.

V is TRBV2 and J is TRBJ2-3; D not resolved. CDR1 is SNHLY, CDR2 FYNNEI, per germline. The CDR3 loop spans 11 amino acids. The V end was cut by 5 bases, the J end by 2 bases, with 2 bases between. CDR3 residues: CASSYTDTQYF. For the CDR3, the DNA is TGTGCCAGCAGTTACACAGATACGCAGTATTTT.

V is TRBV19 and J is TRBJ1-2; D unclear. Germline V lookup: CDR1 LNHDA, CDR2 SQIVND (reference sequence). This CDR3 has 12 residues. This CDR3 is CASVGIDYGYTF. CDR3 nucleotide sequence: TGTGCGAGTGTCGGGATCGACTATGGCTACACCTTC.

The chain employs TRBV9 and TRBJ1-2; 9 positions match TRBD1. The V and J ends lost 4 bases and 5 bases, in that order; junction bases with no gene match: 6. CDR1 is SGDLS and CDR2 is YYNGEE in the germline V gene. The CDR3 runs to 14 residues. The CDR3 DNA is TGTGCCAGCAGCTTGACCGGGACAGGGTATGGCTACACCTTC. It codes for CASSLTGTGYGYTF. The variable domain in full, completed from reference TRBV9 and TRBJ1-2, reads DSGVTQTPKHLITATGQRVTLRCSPRSGDLSVYWYQQSLDQGLQFLIQYYNGEERAKGNILERFSAQQFPDLHSELNLSSLELGDSALYFCASSLTGTGYGYTFGSGTRLTVV.

The chain links TRBV5-1 to TRBJ1-2; the D is unclear. There are 13 residues in the CDR3. Germline assignment: CDR1 SGHRS and CDR2 YFSETQ. The ends were cut back, 0 bases at V and 7 bases at J, with 10 bases in the middle. In nucleotides, the CDR3 is TGCGCCAGCAGCTTGGAAGGGAGAGGTGGCTACACCTTC. Translation gives CASSLEGRGGYTF.

The table lists this clone with a count of one. The V and J genes are TRBV4-3 and TRBJ2-5, with TRBD2 matching over 13 bases. Germline assignment: CDR1 LGHNA and CDR2 YSLEER. The length of the CDR3 is 15 residues. Unmatched junction bases numbered 6, after V lost 6 bases and J lost 5 bases. This chain's CDR3 is CASSQLAGGVETQYF. The CDR3 nucleotides are TGCGCCAGCAGTCAACTAGCGGGAGGGGTCGAGACCCAGTACTTC.

The gene calls are TRBV14 and TRBJ2-7, with D perhaps matching TRBD2 (6 bases). V was trimmed by 1 base and J by 2 bases, leaving 9 bases between them. Germline CDR1 SGHDN, CDR2 FVKESK. This CDR3 contains 14 residues. The CDR3 sequence: CASSQGGVTYEQYV. The DNA for the CDR3 is TGTGCCAGCAGCCAAGGCGGGGTTACCTACGAGCAGTACGTC.

The gene calls are TRBV28 and TRBJ1-6; TRBD1 might be the D (6 bases). The CDR3 is 14 amino acids. CDR1 MDHEN and CDR2 SYDVKM come from the germline V gene. Trimming removed 3 bases at V and 7 bases at J, with 10 bases between. Here the CDR3 DNA reads TGTGCCAGCAGTTTGTCAGGGGACAATTCACCCCTCCACTTT. The encoded protein is CASSLSGDNSPLHF.

V and J are TRBV2 and TRBJ1-1; TRBD1 might be the D (5 bases). V was pared by 8 bases and J by 5 bases, with 18 bases between. Germline V gene data show CDR1 as SNHLY and CDR2 as FYNNEI. The CDR3 is 14 residues long. The CDR3 spells CASGSQGDLTEAFF. CDR3 sequence (DNA): TGTGCCAGCGGTAGTCAGGGTGATTTGACTGAAGCTTTCTTT.

CDR3 in amino acids: CASGQIYEQYV. DNA for the CDR3: TGTGCCAGTGGACAGATCTACGAGCAGTACGTC. The chain combines TRBV6-5 with TRBJ2-7, with D maybe TRBD1 (6 bases). CDR3 length equals 11 residues. Germline values: CDR1 MNHEY, CDR2 SVGAGI. With 9 bases removed from V and 3 bases from J, the gap between germline ends came to 9 bases.

The chain uses TRBV7-6 and TRBJ2-2, with 8 bases fitting TRBD2. This CDR3 has 15 amino acids. Trimming at V came to 1 base and at J to 8 bases, leaving 6 bases not matched to a gene. Germline CDR1 reads SGHVS; CDR2 reads FNYEAQ. The DNA of the CDR3 is TGTGCCAGCAGCTTAGGTGCGGGAGGTGGAGGGGAGCTGTTTTTT. Translated, it gives CASSLGAGGGGELFF.

The rearrangement uses TRBV21-1 and TRBJ1-1; TRBD1, the table's D call, lacks a check against the DNA. TRBV21-1 is assigned pseudogene status. The CDR3 covers 14 residues. CDR3 region: CASSGFTGSTEAFF. The CDR3 DNA reads TGTGCCAGCAGCGGGTTTACAGGGTCCACTGAAGCTTTCTTT.

The CDR3 DNA reads TGCGCCAGCAGCCGTACCGGGACAGGGGCTAGCACAGATACGCAGTATTTT. Protein: CASSRTGTGASTDTQYF. V is TRBV4-1 and J is TRBJ2-3; 10 positions agree with TRBD1. Germline-derived CDR1 and CDR2 are MGHRA and YSYEKL. The J segment lost 0 bases and the V segment lost 4 bases, leaving 7 bases of the junction unmatched. This CDR3 spans 17 amino acids.

V gene TRBV29-1 combines with J gene TRBJ1-2, with 7 bases identical to TRBD1. The CDR3 has 12 amino acids. V dropped 8 bases and J dropped 6; count of bases not matched to a gene: 9. The germline V gene has CDR1 SQVTM and CDR2 ANQGSEA. The CDR3 here is CSFRQGPDGYTF. The CDR3, as DNA: TGCAGCTTCCGACAGGGTCCGGATGGCTACACCTTC.

The chain recombines TRBV11-1 with TRBJ2-7; D is undetermined. Germline V CDR1 and CDR2: SGHAT, FQDESV (reference sequence). V lost 6 bases to trimming and J lost 4 bases, with 13 bases between them. The CDR3 is made up of 13 amino acids. The CDR3 DNA follows: TGTGCCAGCAGTTCCTCTTATAATTACGAGCAGTACGTC. This sequence encodes CASSSSYNYEQYV.

The chain has TRBV29-1 and TRBJ1-5; the D gene is possibly TRBD1 (6 bases). CDR3 length equals 14 residues. The V end lost 6 bases, the J end lost 3 bases, and 15 bases lay between the germline ends. Germline CDR1 and CDR2: SQVTM and ANQGSEA. The CDR3 DNA reads TGCAGCGTCTCCAGGGGCACCAACAATCAGCCCCAGCATTTT. Its translation: CSVSRGTNNQPQHF.